This T cell receptor (beta chain) was identified in a study of cytomegalovirus exposure and HLA in healthy donors. Overall study findings and caveats: In an earlier analysis, productive rearrangement rates for most beta V segments clustered near 87% or 30%.

As concerns this clone: What it binds is not known.

Primers for the PCR totalled 60 Vbeta and 13 Jbeta. Here immunoSEQ multiplex PCR was the method, and the copy in TCRdb shows in-frame clones only, minus some. The data hold over 130,000 clones, with approximately 84% observed a single time. The length of the CDR3 is 14 residues. The V end lost 4 bases, the J end lost 6 bases, and 14 bases lay between the germline ends. Germline V gives CDR1 SGHVS, CDR2 FNYEAQ. The chain joins TRBV7-6 to TRBJ2-3; maybe TRBD1 (5 bases). The clonotype comes from a man younger than 40 in good health and CMV-seropositive. Sequencing used PBMCs. The DNA of the CDR3 is TGTGCCAGCAGCTCCTACAAAGGGGCCGATACGCAGTATTTT. Translating it yields CASSSYKGADTQYF.